This T cell receptor beta chain is drawn from a study of T cells in Graves' hyperthyroidism and ophthalmopathy. From RNA transcripts, TCR beta CDR3 regions were amplified. The HTBI set primed first-round TCR CDR3 RT-PCR. TCRdb passed the multiplex PCR reads through MiXCR, listing each CDR3 protein once. The repertoire holds about 840,000 distinct CDR3 sequences, with 35% to 45% as singletons. The table lists this clonotype with a count of one. Germline V gives CDR1 SNHLY, CDR2 FYNNEI. CDR3 length equals 15 residues. V lost 6 bases, J lost 0 bases, and 7 bases stayed unmatched. The genes are TRBV2 and TRBJ1-2; 7 bases map to TRBD1. Sequencing was performed on blood. This receptor was obtained from a young man with Graves' hyperthyroidism. CDR3 amino acids: CASSQSDRTNYGYTF. CDR3 DNA: TGTGCCAGCAGCCAGTCGGACAGGACTAACTATGGCTACACCTTC.